This TCR beta chain derives from a study of blood T cell repertoires in COVID-19 (dated by TCRdb to the early 2020s). General notes on the study: Samples covering the acute and convalescent phases of COVID-19 were provided by collaborators in the United States, Italy and Spain. The material from the prospective study consisted of cDNA or gDNA derived from T cells, B-cell-depleted T cells, or PBMCs. Subjects who had been exposed to COVID-19, were actively infected with it, or had recovered from it provided the deeply sampled blood TCRbeta repertoires that made up the dataset. The samples were drawn from two sources: the first 160 participants of the ongoing ImmuneRACE study, and 1,000 to 1,500 subjects contributed by 6 global collaborators. The repertoires were made available in a free public database intended to serve as a resource for research on the immune response to SARS-CoV-2. Where available, HLA class I and class II types were obtained from metadata supplied by the sample provider rather than from assay-based typing. Sample metadata almost always included a de-identified subject ID, COVID-19 status, age in years and sex.

TCRbeta CDR3 regions were amplified from genomic DNA by means of the immunoSEQ Assay, a bias-controlled multiplex PCR. The original methods were these. The number of nucleated cells in each sample was estimated by amplification of reference gene primers within the assay. To quantify the absolute abundance of each unique TCRbeta CDR3 rearrangement, sequence reads were collapsed and filtered. Productive Simpson clonality was computed per sample as the square root of Simpson's diversity index over productive rearrangements. The table comes from immuneACCESS by way of TCRdb, which keeps in-frame sequences with V and J called. Part of the clones is missing from these tables; in studies checked, under half for an unresolved V gene and the rest for unknown reasons. V, J and clone size are taken as reported in that table, and D and trimming were inferred from the DNA itself. The sample data list more than 90,000 clones, and roughly 85% of these were observed just once. The ten biggest clones cover approximately 1.5% of the sample.

Worth noting for this clone: The clone's antigen remains unknown. No quality values exist for individual bases; no much larger clone is one base distant.

Each collaborating institution followed its own protocols to collect whole blood in K2EDTA tubes. For TCRbeta analysis, collaborator samples were shipped as frozen whole blood, as isolated PBMCs, or as DNA extracted from either sample type. General study outcomes and caveats: The quantity of clinical and demographic metadata differed by source and by participant and was supplied without curation.

This clonotype originated in a man aged 40-49 years with acute or convalescent COVID-19. Specimen: peripheral blood.

The CDR3 protein: CASRMTVVDNSPLHF. The bases read TGTGCCAGCAGGATGACAGTGGTAGATAATTCACCCCTCCACTTT. Recombination joined TRBV11-2 with TRBJ1-6, and possibly TRBD1, on 5 matching bases. The CDR3 sequence holds 15 residues, the cysteine and phenylalanine included. The sequence is cut down to CDR3 DNA, 45 bases in frame from base 1. The junction carries 14 bases between V and J, which are trimmed by 6 bases and 5 bases respectively. Reading the germline V gene gives CDR1 SGHAT and CDR2 FQNNGV.